Presented here are 23 T cell receptor beta chains from one specimen sequenced in a study of post-analysis software for immune sequencing data. Prepared TCR beta cDNA libraries contained unique molecular identifiers. TCRdb analysed the PCR reads with MiXCR anew, one entry per CDR3 protein. The data contain a few hundred thousand distinct CDR3 sequences, 30% to 45% of them singletons. Their cognate antigens are unknown. General study findings and limits: A handful of TRBV segments appeared more often in patients than in controls, and TRBV5-6, TRBV5-1 and TRBV20-1 were among these.

The source material was blood. The receptors here all came from a girl between 10 and 17 years old with multiple sclerosis.

The rearrangement joins TRBV6-5 to TRBJ2-7; tentative D call: TRBD2 (7 bases). This CDR3 contains 16 residues. V was shortened by 2 bases and J by 5 bases, with 19 bases between the two germline ends. Germline lookup yields CDR1 MNHEY and CDR2 SVGAGI. The CDR3 is CASSYGGAVTPHEQYF. CDR3 in DNA: TGTGCCAGCAGTTACGGGGGGGCTGTTACGCCCCACGAGCAGTACTTC.

This clonotype was detected a few times. The chain combines TRBV12-3 or TRBV12-4 with TRBJ2-1; D is perhaps TRBD1 (5 bases). Between the trimmed V and J ends, which lost 2 bases and 2 bases, there was a span of 13 bases. CDR3 length equals 16 residues. This chain's CDR3 is CASSLRGPGPYNEQFF. CDR3 DNA: TGTGCCAGCAGTTTAAGGGGCCCCGGACCCTACAATGAGCAGTTCTTC.

A word on this clonotype: The junction departs from the called germline gene at one end, perhaps through a read error. The chain employs TRBV27 and TRBJ2-5, with no clear D. The CDR3 is 14 amino acids. Germline lookup yields CDR1 MNHEY and CDR2 SMNVEV (reference sequence). This CDR3 is CASSPLAEQVTQYF. CDR3 nucleotide sequence: TGTGCCAGCAGTCCATTAGCCGAACAAGTGACCCAGTACTTC.

In this sample, this clonotype turned up a few times. J is TRBJ2-3 and V is TRBV20-1; possibly TRBD1 or TRBD2 for D (5 bases each). Trimming took off 6 bases at V and 4 bases at J, with 11 bases between the two ends. CDR3 size: 12 residues. Per the germline V gene, CDR1 is DFQATT and CDR2 is SNEGSKA (reference sequence). The CDR3 region has the DNA TGCAGTGCCGGGCAGGGAGCAGATACGCAGTATTTT. Translation gives CSAGQGADTQYF.

The CDR3 DNA sequence: TGTGCCAGCAGTGAAGGCAGGGGGCACGCGGGGAAGCAGTACTTC. It is translated as CASSEGRGHAGKQYF. This chain joins TRBV6-1 and TRBJ2-5; 8 bases are shared with TRBD1. CDR3 length equals 15 residues. The V and J ends lost 1 base and 11 bases, in that order; junction bases with no gene match: 12. The germline V gene has CDR1 MNHNS and CDR2 SASEGT.

This chain connects TRBV4-2 to TRBJ1-6; tentatively, D is TRBD1 (5 bases). V lost 1 base and J 8 bases, leaving 12 bases between the germline ends. Per germline, CDR1 LGHNA and CDR2 YNFKEQ. The CDR3 loop spans 15 amino acids. Written as DNA, the CDR3 is TGTGCCAGCAGCCAAGTACAGGCGGTCGATTCACCCCTCCACTTT. This sequence encodes CASSQVQAVDSPLHF.

This clonotype occurred a few times. The CDR3 loop is CASSTTAPLNTEAFF. CDR3 coding DNA: TGTGCCAGCAGTACCACAGCCCCCTTGAACACTGAAGCTTTCTTT. The chain carries TRBV12-3 or TRBV12-4 and TRBJ1-1; D ambiguous. The CDR3 is 15 residues long. V was pared by 5 bases and J by 0 bases, with 13 bases between.

The chain couples TRBV20-1 to TRBJ1-3; possibly TRBD1 for D (6 bases). Germline V gene sequence: CDR1 DFQATT, CDR2 SNEGSKA (reference sequence). V lost 0 bases and J lost 2, with 8 bases in between. The CDR3 has 14 amino acids. The CDR3 is CSARDKGAGNTIYF. DNA of the CDR3: TGCAGTGCTAGAGATAAGGGGGCTGGAAACACCATATATTTT.

A few counts support this clonotype. This chain uses TRBV12-3 or TRBV12-4 with TRBJ2-1; 10 nucleotides line up with TRBD1. This CDR3 is built from 18 residues. With V trimmed by 2 bases and J by 2 bases, 9 bases remained unmatched. CDR3 sequence: CASSLNRGQGSTYNEQFF. CDR3 nucleotides: TGTGCCAGCAGTTTAAATAGGGGACAGGGGAGTACCTACAATGAGCAGTTCTTC.

The chain uses TRBV4-2 and TRBJ1-5, with TRBD1 matching over 9 bases. V lost 1 base and J lost 3; bases outside the gene matches: 1. Germline V gene sequence: CDR1 LGHNA, CDR2 YNFKEQ. The CDR3 contains 15 residues. The CDR3: CASSQGTGDNQPQHF. The CDR3 nucleotides read TGTGCCAGCAGCCAAGGGACAGGGGACAATCAGCCCCAGCATTTT.

The genes are TRBV7-2 and TRBJ1-2; no reliable D call. Trimming left V 5 bases short and J 0 bases short, with 10 bases between. Germline V gene data show CDR1 as SGHTA and CDR2 as FQGNSA. This CDR3 has 14 residues. The CDR3 DNA reads as TGTGCCAGCAGCCGACAAGAGGCTAACTATGGCTACACCTTC. This codes for CASSRQEANYGYTF.

This clonotype has a single count. An end of the junction differs from the germline gene, which may be a read error. The chain links TRBV7-9 to TRBJ2-1, with D perhaps matching TRBD1 or TRBD2 (6 bases each). The CDR3 sequence is 15 residues long. The germline CDR1 and CDR2 sequences are SEHNR and FQNEAQ (reference sequence). The CDR3 DNA reads as TGTGCCAGCAGCCCGACGATGGGGGGCTGGGATGAGCAGTGCTTC. Translating it yields CASSPTMGGWDEQCF.

J is TRBJ2-1 and V is TRBV7-9, with TRBD2 identical over 12 bases. This CDR3 has 17 residues. J was trimmed by 7 bases and V by 4 bases; bases with no gene match: 11. Per the germline V gene, CDR1 is SEHNR and CDR2 is FQNEAQ (reference sequence). CDR3 in amino acids: CASSWAPSGGAWNEQFF. Here the CDR3 DNA reads TGTGCCAGCAGCTGGGCCCCTAGCGGGGGGGCCTGGAATGAGCAGTTCTTC.

This clonotype was seen a handful of times. V and J are TRBV4-2 and TRBJ1-1, with TRBD1 matching 9 bases. The V gene end was trimmed by 4 bases and the J gene end by 6 bases; junction bases not matched to a gene: 6. This CDR3 is 14 amino acids long. Germline CDR1 is LGHNA and CDR2 is YNFKEQ. The CDR3 DNA sequence: TGTGCCAGCAGCCCTTTGGACAGGGGCGCTGAAGCTTTCTTT. Translating it yields CASSPLDRGAEAFF.

The chain has TRBV5-6 and TRBJ1-1; D remains unclear. The CDR3 is 15 residues long. CDR1 and CDR2 from the germline V gene are SGHDT and YYEEEE. V was cut by 0 bases and J by 1 base, with 10 bases left in between. The CDR3 spells CASSLAISQNTEAFF. CDR3 coding DNA: TGTGCCAGCAGCTTGGCCATTTCCCAGAACACTGAAGCTTTCTTT.

This clonotype was recorded a few times. The chain joins TRBV4-2 to TRBJ2-7; 9 bases line up with TRBD1. The CDR3 extends over 15 amino acids. Germline V lookup: CDR1 LGHNA, CDR2 YNFKEQ. V was clipped by 0 bases and J by 7 bases; unmatched bases: 7. The CDR3 reads CASSQDQDRGWEQYF. CDR3 coding DNA: TGTGCCAGCAGCCAAGACCAGGACAGGGGCTGGGAGCAGTACTTC.

This clonotype was seen ten or more times. CDR3 DNA sequence: TGTGCCAGCAGTTTAGGACCCTATGGCTACACCTTC. Its protein product is CASSLGPYGYTF. The rearrangement joins TRBV12-3 or TRBV12-4 to TRBJ1-2; D remains ambiguous. This CDR3 has 12 residues. The V gene lost 1 base and the J gene lost 4 bases, with 4 bases spanning the gap.

The chain recombines TRBV6-1 with TRBJ2-7, with D possibly being TRBD2 (5 bases). CDR1 and CDR2 from the germline V gene are MNHNS and SASEGT. V was pared by 4 bases and J by 3 bases, with 10 bases between. This CDR3 region has 13 residues. CDR3 DNA: TGTGCCAGCAGTGGTCGACTATACTACGAGCAGTACTTC. Residues: CASSGRLYYEQYF.

This clonotype occurred many times. This sequence joins TRBV12-3 or TRBV12-4 and TRBJ2-1; a weak D match, TRBD1 (5 bases). V lost 4 bases and J lost 7, with 5 bases in between. The CDR3 sequence is 11 residues long. DNA of the CDR3: TGTGCCAGCAGTTACAGGAATGAGCAGTTCTTC. Translation gives CASSYRNEQFF.

V is TRBV6-6 and J is TRBJ2-4, with 9 bases identical to TRBD1. Near its end, the DNA agrees better with TRBJ2-7, so the J call may be wrong. CDR1 is MNHNY and CDR2 is SVGAGI in the germline V gene (reference sequence). The CDR3 has 15 amino acids. The CDR3 region has the DNA TGTGCCAGCAGTGCCAACGGGGGGACAGGGTACGAGCAGTACTTC. Its translation: CASSANGGTGYEQYF.

This clonotype was counted only a few times. The chain joins TRBV7-9 to TRBJ1-2; D call uncertain. The CDR3 has 15 residues. The germline V gene encodes CDR1 SEHNR and CDR2 FQNEAQ (reference sequence). Trimming cost V 0 bases and J 3 bases, with 11 bases left between them. In DNA, the CDR3 is TGTGCCAGCAGCTTAGCCGGGGAGGGAGACTATGGCTACACCTTC. Protein product: CASSLAGEGDYGYTF.

This clonotype was counted only a few times. The chain couples TRBV7-9 to TRBJ2-3; no clear D gene. CDR1 and CDR2 (germline): SEHNR, FQNEAQ (reference sequence). This CDR3 region has 16 residues. Trimming took 6 bases from V and 0 from J, leaving 16 bases between them. The CDR3 bases are TGTGCCAGCAGTCAAACAGACTCCGCTAGCACAGATACGCAGTATTTT. Its protein product is CASSQTDSASTDTQYF.

The CDR3 DNA sequence: TGTGCCAGCACTAAAACTAGGGAAACCGGGGAGCTGTTTTTT. It encodes CASTKTRETGELFF. This rearrangement joins TRBV6-6 to TRBJ2-2, with D perhaps matching TRBD2 (5 bases). CDR1 and CDR2 from the germline V gene are MNHNY and SVGAGI (reference sequence). The CDR3 is made up of 14 amino acids. With 7 bases removed from V and 5 bases from J, the gap between germline ends came to 14 bases.